Below are 8 T cell receptor beta chains sequenced from a single sample in a study of molecular identifiers for immune sequencing clone quantification. One entry per CDR3 protein, called by TCRdb with MiXCR from the PCR reads. Among hundreds of thousands of distinct CDR3 sequences listed, roughly 23% were seen once. Sequencing was carried out using naive CD8+ T cells from blood, with Jurkat cell RNA spiked in. Subset noted: FACS-sorted CD8+CD4-CCR7+CD45RA+ naive T cells. Source of these receptors: a human donor in good health. Some libraries in this study had Jurkat cell RNA spiked in.

Concerning this clonotype itself: Just one base apart from a much larger clone, this may be a read error. This chain connects TRBV24-1 to TRBJ2-1; 8 bases align to TRBD1. Germline loops: CDR1 KGHDR, CDR2 SFDVKD. The CDR3 runs to 14 residues. This chain's CDR3 is CATSDSDRGNEQIF. The CDR3 DNA follows: TGTGCCACCAGTGATTCTGACAGGGGAAATGAGCAGATCTTC.

This clonotype was found a few times. The chain uses TRBV9 and TRBJ2-1, with a weak D call TRBD1 (7 bases). In germline, CDR1 is SGDLS, CDR2 YYNGEE. The CDR3 is 17 amino acids. Deletions cut 0 bases from V and 4 bases from J, with 17 bases between. The CDR3 loop is CASSVGGGRGRYNEQFF. CDR3 DNA sequence: TGTGCCAGCAGCGTAGGCGGAGGCAGGGGGAGGTACAATGAGCAGTTCTTC. The variable domain in full, with the rest retrieved from reference TRBV9 and TRBJ2-1, is DSGVTQTPKHLITATGQRVTLRCSPRSGDLSVYWYQQSLDQGLQFLIQYYNGEERAKGNILERFSAQQFPDLHSELNLSSLELGDSALYFCASSVGGGRGRYNEQFFGPGTRLTVL.

As for this clonotype: This could be a read error, since a much larger clone is one nucleotide away. The chain combines TRBV12-3 or TRBV12-4 with TRBJ1-1; TRBD1 is a possible D gene (5 bases). The CDR3 runs to 16 residues. Here the CDR3 DNA reads TGTGCCAGCAGTTTAGAGTGGGGCGGCAGAGCCACTGAAGCTCTCTTT. Residues: CASSLEWGGRATEALF.

The CDR3 loop is CASSQDLAGGSYEQYF. The CDR3 nucleotides read TGCGCCAGCAGCCAAGATTTAGCGGGGGGCTCCTACGAGCAGTACTTC. The rearrangement uses TRBV4-3 and TRBJ2-7; 10 bases fit TRBD2. Unmatched junction bases numbered 2, after V lost 0 bases and J lost 0 bases. In germline, CDR1 is LGHNA, CDR2 YSLEER. The CDR3 extends over 16 amino acids.

This clonotype has only a few counts. The chain's CDR3 is CASSQGRTGPGAEAFF. CDR3 in DNA: TGCGCCAGCAGCCAAGGACGGACAGGGCCGGGAGCTGAAGCTTTCTTT. The chain has TRBV4-3 and TRBJ1-1; 8 bases line up with TRBD1. V gave up 1 base and J gave up 6 bases; unmatched junction bases: 10. CDR3 length: 16 residues. Germline V gene data show CDR1 as LGHNA and CDR2 as YSLEER.

On this clonotype: A much larger clone sits a single nucleotide away, making a read error possible. The chain links TRBV29-1 to TRBJ2-7; a weak D match, TRBD2 (6 bases). V lost 8 bases and J lost 4, with 15 bases in between. CDR1 is SQVTM, CDR2 ANQGSEA, per germline. This CDR3 comprises 12 residues. In DNA, the CDR3 is TGCAGCACCACCAGGGAGGATTACGAGCAGTACTTC. It specifies CSTTREDYEQYF.

This clonotype came up many times. The chain recombines TRBV13 with TRBJ2-7; D ambiguous. V lost 6 bases and J 3 bases, leaving 15 bases between the germline ends. This CDR3 comprises 14 residues. From germline, CDR1 is PRHDT and CDR2 FYEKMQ (reference sequence). The CDR3: CASRGPEDNYEQYF. The DNA of the CDR3 is TGTGCCAGCAGAGGGCCCGAAGATAACTACGAGCAGTACTTC. The whole variable domain, filled in from reference TRBV13 and TRBJ2-7, reads AAGVIQSPRHLIKEKRETATLKCYPIPRHDTVYWYQQGPGQDPQFLISFYEKMQSDKGSIPDRFSAQQFSDYHSELNMSSLELGDSALYFCASRGPEDNYEQYFGPGTRLTVT.

A note on this clonotype: A much larger clone differs from this one at a single base, so this may be a read error. V is TRBV28 and J is TRBJ1-1; perhaps TRBD1 as D (5 bases). V lost 3 bases and J 4 bases, leaving 12 bases between the germline ends. Looked up from germline, CDR1 is MDHEN and CDR2 is SYDVKM. This CDR3 region has 14 residues. CDR3 nucleotides: TGTGCCAGCAGTTTGGGGCGGAAGATCACTGAAGCTTTCTTT. Its protein is CASSLGRKITEAFF.